This TCR beta chain was captured by sequencing in a study of shared clonotypes between healthy human individuals. Study results and caveats: Among donors, clonotype sharing was expected to be affected by sequencing depth. Compared with memory subsets, naive subsets generally had larger estimated richness.

Points on this clone: As yet, its antigen is unknown.

Sequencing was performed with immunoSEQ multiplex PCR; in TCRdb, only in-frame clones are kept and a portion is missing. Of over a million clones in the sample, about 77% were seen once. The germline gives CDR1 SGHAT, CDR2 FQNNGV. This CDR3 comprises 15 residues. Trimming cost V 4 bases and J 2 bases, with 14 bases left between them. The sample comprised memory CD4+ T cells sorted from blood. Described subset: CD45RA-negative fraction. V and J are TRBV11-2 and TRBJ2-5, with D possibly matching TRBD1 (6 bases). This TCR was recovered from a man aged 18 to 30 in good health. Here the CDR3 DNA reads TGTGCCAGCAGCTCTATCCCCGGACAGCAAGAGACCCAGTACTTC. This sequence encodes CASSSIPGQQETQYF.